This TCR beta chain emerged from a study of T cell changes during pregnancy in multiple sclerosis. TCRdb keeps only in-frame clones here, not all; method: immunoSEQ multiplex PCR. The data contain tens of thousands of clones, roughly 90% of them singletons. The source was peripheral blood, collected in the first trimester of pregnancy. The receptor was derived from a female donor in good health, enrolled as a control in a pregnancy study.

Here the CDR3 reads CASSLGQTEAFF. CDR3 in DNA: TGTGCCAGCAGCCTGGGACAGACAGAAGCTTTCTTT. V usage is TRBV5-6 and J usage is TRBJ1-1; 7 bases align to TRBD1. The germline V gene has CDR1 SGHDT and CDR2 YYEEEE. With 4 bases clipped from V and 8 bases from J, the junction kept 5 bases outside the gene matches. The CDR3 is 12 amino acids.